Listed below are T cell receptor beta chains from one sample, sequenced in a study of blood T cell repertoires in COVID-19. TCRdb's copy holds only in-frame clones and misses some; the assay was immunoSEQ multiplex PCR. The data contain about 230,000 clones, less than 90% of them singletons. Sequencing used peripheral blood. The receptors originated from a woman aged 70-85 years with active or convalescent COVID-19. Both conserved end residues are part of each CDR3. Fields, in order: J gene, clone size, V gene, D gene, CDR3 length, CDR3 protein, CDR3 DNA. A D gene is named only where the DNA matches it firmly. Where a row states a size, it is once, few, many or the class of an expanded clone; other rows omit it.

J gene: TRBJ2-7; clone size: few; V gene: TRBV6-5; D gene: NA; CDR3 length: 15; CDR3 protein: CASSYSFSEAYEQYF; CDR3 DNA: TGTGCCAGCAGTTACTCGTTCAGTGAAGCCTACGAGCAGTACTTC
J gene: TRBJ2-3; clone size: once; V gene: TRBV12-3/TRBV12-4; D gene: NA; CDR3 length: 13; CDR3 protein: CASSRLRADTQYF; CDR3 DNA: TGTGCCAGCAGCCGCCTGAGGGCAGATACGCAGTATTTT
J gene: TRBJ2-3; clone size: NA; V gene: TRBV29-1; D gene: NA; CDR3 length: 15; CDR3 protein: CSVAPGYPLTDTQYF; CDR3 DNA: TGCAGCGTTGCCCCCGGGTATCCCCTCACAGATACGCAGTATTTT
J gene: TRBJ1-2; clone size: NA; V gene: TRBV27; D gene: NA; CDR3 length: 13; CDR3 protein: CASSLSDTGKYTF; CDR3 DNA: TGTGCCAGCAGTTTATCAGACACAGGGAAATACACCTTC
J gene: TRBJ2-7; clone size: NA; V gene: TRBV27; D gene: NA; CDR3 length: 12; CDR3 protein: CASSLLGDEQYF; CDR3 DNA: TGTGCCAGCAGTTTATTGGGAGACGAGCAGTACTTC
J gene: TRBJ2-7; clone size: few; V gene: TRBV5-8; D gene: TRBD2; CDR3 length: 15; CDR3 protein: CASSSTGLADYEQYF; CDR3 DNA: TGTGCCAGCAGTTCAACGGGACTAGCGGATTACGAGCAGTACTTC
J gene: TRBJ1-6; clone size: NA; V gene: TRBV2; D gene: NA; CDR3 length: 15; CDR3 protein: CASKVRPGNNSPLHF; CDR3 DNA: TGTGCCAGCAAAGTACGGCCAGGGAATAATTCACCCCTCCACTTT
J gene: TRBJ1-6; clone size: NA; V gene: TRBV2; D gene: NA; CDR3 length: 15; CDR3 protein: CASSYRSSYNSPLHF; CDR3 DNA: TGTGCCAGCTCTTACAGGAGCTCCTATAATTCACCCCTCCACTTT
J gene: TRBJ2-1; clone size: NA; V gene: TRBV9; D gene: NA; CDR3 length: 17; CDR3 protein: CASSVDGAASSYNEQFF; CDR3 DNA: TGTGCCAGCAGCGTAGATGGGGCGGCCAGCTCCTACAATGAGCAGTTCTTC
J gene: TRBJ1-6; clone size: NA; V gene: TRBV9; D gene: TRBD1; CDR3 length: 15; CDR3 protein: CASSGEGALGSPLHF; CDR3 DNA: TGTGCCAGCAGCGGTGAGGGGGCGCTGGGTTCACCCCTCCACTTT
J gene: TRBJ1-1; clone size: NA; V gene: TRBV6-2/TRBV6-3; D gene: NA; CDR3 length: 16; CDR3 protein: CASSFHPTGANTEAFF; CDR3 DNA: TGTGCCAGCAGTTTTCACCCGACAGGTGCTAACACTGAAGCTTTCTTT
J gene: TRBJ1-1; clone size: NA; V gene: TRBV2; D gene: NA; CDR3 length: 13; CDR3 protein: CASSSQGHTEAFF; CDR3 DNA: TGTGCCAGCAGTTCGCAGGGTCACACTGAAGCTTTCTTT
J gene: TRBJ1-1; clone size: NA; V gene: TRBV6-6; D gene: NA; CDR3 length: 12; CDR3 protein: CATAKAATEAFF; CDR3 DNA: TGTGCGACAGCCAAGGCGGCCACTGAAGCTTTCTTT
J gene: TRBJ2-3; clone size: NA; V gene: TRBV6-4; D gene: NA; CDR3 length: 13; CDR3 protein: CASSEQITDTQYF; CDR3 DNA: TGTGCCAGCAGTGAGCAGATCACAGATACGCAGTATTTT
J gene: TRBJ1-1; clone size: NA; V gene: TRBV18; D gene: NA; CDR3 length: 15; CDR3 protein: CASSPQRDTNTEAFF; CDR3 DNA: TGTGCCAGCTCACCCCAGAGGGACACGAACACTGAAGCTTTCTTT
J gene: TRBJ2-6; clone size: NA; V gene: TRBV5-1; D gene: NA; CDR3 length: 15; CDR3 protein: CASGSEVSGANVLTF; CDR3 DNA: TGCGCCAGCGGTTCGGAGGTGTCTGGGGCCAACGTCCTGACTTTC
J gene: TRBJ1-1; clone size: NA; V gene: TRBV2; D gene: TRBD1; CDR3 length: 14; CDR3 protein: CASRSTGGSTEAFF; CDR3 DNA: TGTGCCAGCAGATCGACAGGGGGATCCACTGAAGCTTTCTTT
J gene: TRBJ2-7; clone size: few; V gene: TRBV4-1; D gene: NA; CDR3 length: 16; CDR3 protein: CASSQGGQPSSYEQYF; CDR3 DNA: TGCGCCAGCAGCCAGGGGGGACAGCCAAGCTCCTACGAGCAGTACTTC
J gene: TRBJ2-7; clone size: NA; V gene: TRBV30; D gene: NA; CDR3 length: 13; CDR3 protein: CAWSVGGAHEQYF; CDR3 DNA: TGTGCCTGGAGTGTTGGTGGGGCCCACGAGCAGTACTTC
J gene: TRBJ2-5; clone size: NA; V gene: TRBV7-9; D gene: NA; CDR3 length: 14; CDR3 protein: CASSFYSLQETQYF; CDR3 DNA: TGTGCCAGCAGCTTTTACAGCCTCCAAGAGACCCAGTACTTC
J gene: TRBJ2-3; clone size: NA; V gene: TRBV29-1; D gene: TRBD2; CDR3 length: 14; CDR3 protein: CSVEGGSGADTQYF; CDR3 DNA: TGCAGCGTTGAAGGAGGTAGCGGGGCAGATACGCAGTATTTT
J gene: TRBJ1-2; clone size: NA; V gene: TRBV5-1; D gene: TRBD1; CDR3 length: 13; CDR3 protein: CASSQGQGDGYTF; CDR3 DNA: TGCGCCAGCAGCCAAGGACAGGGGGATGGCTACACCTTC
J gene: TRBJ2-7; clone size: NA; V gene: TRBV2; D gene: NA; CDR3 length: 16; CDR3 protein: CASSEGGSGEAYEQYF; CDR3 DNA: TGTGCCAGCAGCGAAGGGGGTAGTGGGGAGGCTTACGAGCAGTACTTC
J gene: TRBJ2-3; clone size: few; V gene: TRBV6-6; D gene: TRBD1; CDR3 length: 15; CDR3 protein: CASRGQGVTADTQYF; CDR3 DNA: TGTGCCAGCAGGGGACAGGGAGTTACGGCAGATACGCAGTATTTT
J gene: TRBJ1-6; clone size: NA; V gene: TRBV9; D gene: NA; CDR3 length: 17; CDR3 protein: CASICPWTPAFWSPLHF; CDR3 DNA: TGTGCCAGCATCTGTCCATGGACACCCGCATTTTGGTCACCCCTCCACTTT
J gene: TRBJ2-3; clone size: NA; V gene: TRBV5-1; D gene: TRBD2; CDR3 length: 15; CDR3 protein: CASRGAGVLADTQYF; CDR3 DNA: TGCGCCAGCAGAGGGGCGGGGGTCCTTGCAGATACGCAGTATTTT
J gene: TRBJ1-5; clone size: NA; V gene: TRBV28; D gene: NA; CDR3 length: 13; CDR3 protein: CASSSGGERPQHF; CDR3 DNA: TGTGCCAGCAGTAGTGGAGGGGAAAGGCCCCAGCATTTT
J gene: TRBJ1-5; clone size: few; V gene: TRBV21-1; D gene: NA; CDR3 length: 21; CDR3 protein: CASSFQPWDRGNSTANQPQHF; CDR3 DNA: TGTGCCAGCAGCTTTCAGCCCTGGGACAGGGGGAATTCGACGGCGAATCAGCCCCAGCATTTT
J gene: TRBJ2-3; clone size: NA; V gene: TRBV11-2; D gene: NA; CDR3 length: 14; CDR3 protein: CASSYPMGYDTQYF; CDR3 DNA: TGTGCCAGCAGCTACCCCATGGGCTACGATACGCAGTATTTT
J gene: TRBJ2-3; clone size: NA; V gene: TRBV2; D gene: NA; CDR3 length: 16; CDR3 protein: CASSEARSASPDTQYF; CDR3 DNA: TGTGCCAGCAGTGAAGCGCGAAGCGCCAGCCCAGATACGCAGTATTTT
J gene: TRBJ1-5; clone size: NA; V gene: TRBV7-3; D gene: NA; CDR3 length: 17; CDR3 protein: CASSLYRDLGVFQPQHF; CDR3 DNA: TGTGCCAGCAGCTTATATAGGGACTTGGGGGTATTTCAGCCCCAGCATTTT
J gene: TRBJ2-7; clone size: NA; V gene: TRBV9; D gene: TRBD1; CDR3 length: 14; CDR3 protein: CASSVAGTGYEQYF; CDR3 DNA: TGTGCCAGCAGCGTAGCTGGGACAGGGTACGAGCAGTACTTC
J gene: TRBJ2-7; clone size: NA; V gene: TRBV9; D gene: TRBD2; CDR3 length: 14; CDR3 protein: CASSIAGSSYEQYF; CDR3 DNA: TGTGCCAGCAGTATAGCGGGGAGCTCCTACGAGCAGTACTTC
J gene: TRBJ2-5; clone size: few; V gene: TRBV7-6; D gene: NA; CDR3 length: 16; CDR3 protein: CASSPASDSFEETQYF; CDR3 DNA: TGTGCCAGCAGCCCGGCCTCGGACAGTTTCGAAGAGACCCAGTACTTC
J gene: TRBJ1-5; clone size: NA; V gene: TRBV24-1; D gene: NA; CDR3 length: 14; CDR3 protein: CATRGPSSNQPQHF; CDR3 DNA: TGTGCCACCCGCGGTCCCTCTAGCAATCAGCCCCAGCATTTT
J gene: TRBJ2-5; clone size: NA; V gene: TRBV30; D gene: NA; CDR3 length: 13; CDR3 protein: CAWSALAAETQYF; CDR3 DNA: TGTGCCTGGAGTGCCCTAGCTGCGGAGACCCAGTACTTC
J gene: TRBJ2-7; clone size: NA; V gene: TRBV2; D gene: TRBD1; CDR3 length: 15; CDR3 protein: CASSGDGQALFQQYF; CDR3 DNA: TGTGCCAGCAGTGGGGACGGACAGGCCCTTTTCCAGCAGTACTTC
J gene: TRBJ2-5; clone size: once; V gene: TRBV6-5; D gene: TRBD2; CDR3 length: 15; CDR3 protein: CASSYSGLVAKTQYF; CDR3 DNA: TGTGCCAGCAGTTACTCGGGACTAGTGGCAAAGACCCAGTACTTC
J gene: TRBJ2-5; clone size: NA; V gene: TRBV5-4; D gene: TRBD2; CDR3 length: 13; CDR3 protein: CASSPGGGETQYF; CDR3 DNA: TGTGCCAGCAGCCCGGGGGGAGGAGAGACCCAGTACTTC
J gene: TRBJ2-3; clone size: NA; V gene: TRBV7-2; D gene: NA; CDR3 length: 15; CDR3 protein: CASSSDYISTDTQYF; CDR3 DNA: TGTGCCAGCAGCTCAGACTACATAAGCACAGATACGCAGTATTTT
J gene: TRBJ2-1; clone size: NA; V gene: TRBV15; D gene: TRBD2; CDR3 length: 15; CDR3 protein: CATRAGTSNYNEQFF; CDR3 DNA: TGTGCCACCAGGGCCGGGACTAGCAACTACAATGAGCAGTTCTTC
J gene: TRBJ1-6; clone size: NA; V gene: TRBV19; D gene: NA; CDR3 length: 14; CDR3 protein: CASSLAGTGSPLHF; CDR3 DNA: TGTGCCAGTAGCCTCGCCGGGACTGGTTCACCCCTCCACTTT
J gene: TRBJ2-2; clone size: once; V gene: TRBV27; D gene: TRBD2; CDR3 length: 13; CDR3 protein: CASSSRGAGELFF; CDR3 DNA: TGTGCCAGCAGTTCGCGGGGGGCCGGGGAGCTGTTTTTT
J gene: TRBJ2-2; clone size: NA; V gene: TRBV24-1; D gene: NA; CDR3 length: 16; CDR3 protein: CATSDFGGQDTGELFF; CDR3 DNA: TGTGCCACCAGTGATTTCGGGGGGCAGGACACCGGGGAGCTGTTTTTT
J gene: TRBJ1-2; clone size: NA; V gene: TRBV6-5; D gene: NA; CDR3 length: 13; CDR3 protein: CASGAGWSYGYTF; CDR3 DNA: TGTGCCAGCGGGGCAGGGTGGAGCTATGGCTACACCTTC
J gene: TRBJ2-7; clone size: NA; V gene: TRBV5-4; D gene: NA; CDR3 length: 15; CDR3 protein: CASSRLGSGSYEQYF; CDR3 DNA: TGTGCCAGCAGTCGTCTGGGTAGCGGCTCCTACGAGCAGTACTTC
J gene: TRBJ2-1; clone size: NA; V gene: TRBV7-2; D gene: TRBD2; CDR3 length: 13; CDR3 protein: CASSLGTSSEQFF; CDR3 DNA: TGTGCCAGCAGCTTAGGGACTAGCAGCGAGCAGTTCTTC